These 9 T cell receptor beta chains originate from one sample sequenced in a study of cytomegalovirus exposure and HLA in healthy donors. PCR involved 60 Vbeta and 13 Jbeta primers. Using immunoSEQ multiplex PCR, the repertoire was profiled, and TCRdb retains in-frame clones only, with some absent. This sample has some 95,000 clones, with over 75% found just once. What was sequenced was PBMCs. Every receptor here comes from a man aged 45-65 years in good health and CMV-seropositive.

The chain combines TRBV29-1 with TRBJ2-5; 10 bases agree with TRBD2. Germline-derived CDR1 and CDR2 are SQVTM and ANQGSEA. This CDR3 spans 15 amino acids. V gave up 2 bases and J gave up 0 bases; unmatched junction bases: 3. The CDR3 DNA follows: TGCAGCGTTGAAAAAGGACTAGCGGACCAAGAGACCCAGTACTTC. This gives the protein CSVEKGLADQETQYF.

The genes are TRBV9 and TRBJ2-3; 11 bases map to TRBD1. This CDR3 region has 16 residues. V lost 2 bases and J lost 0; bases outside the gene matches: 2. CDR1 is SGDLS, CDR2 YYNGEE, per germline. The CDR3 is CASSVGQGVSTDTQYF. For the CDR3, the DNA is TGTGCCAGCAGCGTGGGACAGGGGGTTAGCACAGATACGCAGTATTTT.

This rearrangement joins TRBV6-5 to TRBJ2-7, with D maybe TRBD2 (6 bases). Looked up from germline, CDR1 is MNHEY and CDR2 is SVGAGI. With 5 bases removed from V and 3 bases from J, the gap between germline ends came to 17 bases. The CDR3 covers 15 residues. The CDR3 region is CASSLTGTLSYEQYF. CDR3 DNA: TGTGCCAGCAGTCTAACGGGGACTCTTAGCTACGAGCAGTACTTC.

The chain employs TRBV6-1 and TRBJ2-6; D perhaps matches TRBD1 (5 bases). This CDR3 has 15 residues. CDR1 is MNHNS and CDR2 is SASEGT in the germline V gene. The V and J ends lost 6 bases and 6 bases respectively, with 15 bases between them. The CDR3: CASRQTEVMANVLTF. In DNA, the CDR3 is TGTGCCAGCAGACAGACAGAAGTTATGGCCAACGTCCTGACTTTC.

DNA of the CDR3: TGCGCCAGCAGCCAAGGTGCAGGGGATAATTCACCCCTCCACTTT. Amino acid sequence: CASSQGAGDNSPLHF. The V and J genes are TRBV4-1 and TRBJ1-6; D perhaps matches TRBD1 (6 bases). This CDR3 is 15 amino acids long. Per germline, CDR1 MGHRA and CDR2 YSYEKL. V was shortened by 1 base and J by 5 bases, with 9 bases between the two germline ends.

J is TRBJ2-3 and V is TRBV7-6; D is ambiguous. Germline V gene lookup returns CDR1 SGHVS and CDR2 FNYEAQ. This CDR3 is built from 13 residues. V was pared by 7 bases and J by 2 bases, with 10 bases between. The CDR3 DNA is TGTGCCAGCAATACAGCATACACAGATACGCAGTATTTT. Translated, it gives CASNTAYTDTQYF.

This chain uses TRBV2 with TRBJ1-2; 9 bases align to TRBD1. CDR3 size: 15 residues. Trimming took 0 bases from V and 8 from J; bases not matched to a gene: 7. From germline, CDR1 is SNHLY and CDR2 FYNNEI. The CDR3 spells CASSEAGQGLVGYTF. CDR3 bases: TGTGCCAGCAGTGAAGCGGGACAGGGTTTAGTCGGCTACACCTTC.

This chain uses TRBV13 with TRBJ1-2; TRBD1 aligns across 7 bases. With 5 bases clipped from V and 0 bases from J, the junction kept 9 bases outside the gene matches. The CDR3 sequence is 16 residues long. Germline V gene lookup returns CDR1 PRHDT and CDR2 FYEKMQ (reference sequence). CDR3 protein: CASSAPGTDANYGYTF. Written as DNA, the CDR3 is TGTGCCAGCAGCGCGCCCGGGACAGATGCTAACTATGGCTACACCTTC.

V and J are TRBV5-1 and TRBJ2-2, with 10 bases aligning to TRBD1. Trimming at V came to 4 bases and at J to 6 bases, leaving 12 bases not matched to a gene. This CDR3 contains 17 residues. Per germline, CDR1 SGHRS and CDR2 YFSETQ. The CDR3, as DNA: TGCGCCAGCAGCGCCCCACCGGGACAGGGGCCCTCCGGGGAGCTGTTTTTT. This gives the protein CASSAPPGQGPSGELFF.